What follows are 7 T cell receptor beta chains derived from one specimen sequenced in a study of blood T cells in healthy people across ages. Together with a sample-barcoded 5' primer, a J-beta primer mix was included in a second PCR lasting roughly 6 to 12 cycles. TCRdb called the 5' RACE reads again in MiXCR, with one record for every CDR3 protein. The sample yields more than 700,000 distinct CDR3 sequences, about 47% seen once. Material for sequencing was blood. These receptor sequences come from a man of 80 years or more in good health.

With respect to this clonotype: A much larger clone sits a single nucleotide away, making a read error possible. Here the CDR3 reads CASSFRATDTQYF. CDR3 in DNA: TGTGCCAGCAGTTTTAGGGCAACAGATACGCAGTATTTT. The J gene is TRBJ2-3, the V gene TRBV27; unclear D gene. The CDR3 is 13 residues long. V lost 3 bases, J lost 3 bases, and 7 bases lay in between. From germline, CDR1 is MNHEY and CDR2 SMNVEV (reference sequence).

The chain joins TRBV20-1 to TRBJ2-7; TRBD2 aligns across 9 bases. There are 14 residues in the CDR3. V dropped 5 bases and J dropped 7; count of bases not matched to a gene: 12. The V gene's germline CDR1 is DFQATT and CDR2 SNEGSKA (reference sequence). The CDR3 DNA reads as TGCAGTGCTCAAGTAGCGGGAGAGTACAATGAGCAGTACTTC. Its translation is CSAQVAGEYNEQYF.

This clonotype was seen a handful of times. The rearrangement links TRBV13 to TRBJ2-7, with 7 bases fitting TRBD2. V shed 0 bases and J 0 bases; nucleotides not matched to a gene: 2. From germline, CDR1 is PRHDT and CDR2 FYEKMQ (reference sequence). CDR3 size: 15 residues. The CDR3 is CASSLGGRNSYEQYF. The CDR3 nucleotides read TGTGCCAGCAGCTTAGGCGGGAGGAACTCCTACGAGCAGTACTTC.

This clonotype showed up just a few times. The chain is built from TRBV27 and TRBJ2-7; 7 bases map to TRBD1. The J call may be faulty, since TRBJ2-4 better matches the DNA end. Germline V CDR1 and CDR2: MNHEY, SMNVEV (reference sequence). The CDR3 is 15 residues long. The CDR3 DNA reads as TGTGCCAGCATCGCGACAGGGCTCGGCAAAAACATTCAGTACTTC. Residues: CASIATGLGKNIQYF.

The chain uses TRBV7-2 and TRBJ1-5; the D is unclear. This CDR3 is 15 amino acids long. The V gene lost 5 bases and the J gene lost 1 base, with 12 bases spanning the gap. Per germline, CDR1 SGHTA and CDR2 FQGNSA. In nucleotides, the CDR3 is TGTGCCAGCAGCGAGACTAGAGGGAGCAATCAGCCCCAGCATTTT. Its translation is CASSETRGSNQPQHF.

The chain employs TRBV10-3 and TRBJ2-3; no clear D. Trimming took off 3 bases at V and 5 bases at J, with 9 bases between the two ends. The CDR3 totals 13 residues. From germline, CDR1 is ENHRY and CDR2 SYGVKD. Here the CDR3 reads CAISEEPGDTQYF. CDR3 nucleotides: TGTGCCATCAGTGAAGAACCGGGAGATACGCAGTATTTT.

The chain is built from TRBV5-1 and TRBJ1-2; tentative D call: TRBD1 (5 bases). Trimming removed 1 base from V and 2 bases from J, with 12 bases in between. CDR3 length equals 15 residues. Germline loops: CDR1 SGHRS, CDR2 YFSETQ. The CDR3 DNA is TGCGCCAGCAGCTTGCCCGGGGCGGGGAACTATGGCTACACCTTC. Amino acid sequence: CASSLPGAGNYGYTF.